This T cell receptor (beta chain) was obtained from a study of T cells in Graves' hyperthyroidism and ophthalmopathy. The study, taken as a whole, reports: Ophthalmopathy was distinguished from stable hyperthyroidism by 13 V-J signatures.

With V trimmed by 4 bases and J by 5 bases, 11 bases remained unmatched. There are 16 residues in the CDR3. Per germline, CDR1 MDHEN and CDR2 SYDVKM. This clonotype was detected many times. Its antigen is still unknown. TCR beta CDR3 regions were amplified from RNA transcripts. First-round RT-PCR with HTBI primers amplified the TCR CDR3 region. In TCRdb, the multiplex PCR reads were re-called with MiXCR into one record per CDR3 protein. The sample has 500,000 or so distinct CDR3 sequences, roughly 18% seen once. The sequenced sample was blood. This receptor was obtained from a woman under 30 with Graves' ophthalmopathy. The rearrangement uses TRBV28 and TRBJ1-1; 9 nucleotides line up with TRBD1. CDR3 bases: TGTGCCAGCAGTTGGACAGGGGCAAAGGGGGCGACTGAAGCTTTCTTT. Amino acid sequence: CASSWTGAKGATEAFF.